The 9 T cell receptor beta chains below were found in one sample sequenced in a study of long-term antiretroviral therapy in people with HIV. Survey-level resolution applied to immunoSEQ assay v3.0. The data were produced by immunoSEQ multiplex PCR, yet TCRdb's version contains in-frame clones alone and is incomplete. The table records about 24,000 clones, 81% of them present only once. This sample comprised unsorted PBMCs, obtained at the start of antiretroviral therapy, before treatment. The receptor set was obtained from a woman aged 18-30 years with HIV.

This chain joins TRBV6-6 and TRBJ2-7, with 8 positions matching TRBD1. V lost 6 bases to trimming and J lost 5 bases; unmatched junction nucleotides: 6. The V gene's germline CDR1 is MNHNY and CDR2 SVGAGI (reference sequence). CDR3 size: 13 residues. The CDR3 DNA reads TGTGCCAGCAGCCTAAGACAGGGGAACGAGCAGTACTTC. Its protein is CASSLRQGNEQYF.

The V gene is TRBV7-3, the J gene TRBJ1-4, with TRBD1 matching over 10 bases. The length of the CDR3 is 17 residues. Germline CDR1 and CDR2: SGHTA and FQGTGA. V was pared by 5 bases and J by 4 bases, with 10 bases of the junction left unmatched. The CDR3 region is CASSRPSGQGFNEKLFF. The CDR3 coding sequence is TGTGCCAGCAGCCGCCCTTCGGGACAGGGGTTTAATGAAAAACTGTTTTTT.

The genes are TRBV6-1 and TRBJ1-1; TRBD1 matches 7 bases. CDR3 length equals 13 residues. V trimming: 3 bases; J trimming: 7 bases; junction bases outside the gene matches: 5. The germline CDR1 and CDR2 sequences are MNHNS and SASEGT. The CDR3 reads CASSDSGGYEAFF. CDR3 coding DNA: TGTGCCAGCAGTGATTCAGGGGGTTATGAAGCTTTCTTT.

This rearrangement joins TRBV6-5 to TRBJ1-2; D is possibly TRBD1 (6 bases). The CDR3 has 13 amino acids. Germline V lookup: CDR1 MNHEY, CDR2 SVGAGI. The V gene lost 5 bases and the J gene lost 4 bases, with 11 bases spanning the gap. This CDR3 is CASSPQGSYGYTF. CDR3 DNA sequence: TGTGCCAGCAGTCCACAGGGAAGCTATGGCTACACCTTC.

The rearrangement links TRBV20-1 to TRBJ2-3, with D possibly being TRBD2 (5 bases). The CDR3 is 11 residues long. Germline CDR1 is DFQATT and CDR2 is SNEGSKA (reference sequence). With 6 bases removed from V and 4 bases from J, the gap between germline ends came to 8 bases. CDR3 sequence reads: CSAPGADTQYF. The DNA of the CDR3 is TGCAGTGCCCCCGGGGCAGATACGCAGTATTTT.

The chain uses TRBV5-6 and TRBJ2-5; 8 nucleotides match TRBD1. Germline CDR1 is SGHDT and CDR2 is YYEEEE. The junction had 10 bases not matched to a gene; V was cut back by 1 base and J by 5 bases. The CDR3 is 16 amino acids. DNA of the CDR3: TGTGCCAGCAGCTTGTATCCCCGGACAGGGATGGAGACCCAGTACTTC. This gives the protein CASSLYPRTGMETQYF.

The V and J genes are TRBV9 and TRBJ2-7; a possible D gene is TRBD1 (6 bases). Trimming cost V 0 bases and J 6 bases, with 13 bases left between them. Germline V gene lookup returns CDR1 SGDLS and CDR2 YYNGEE. The CDR3 has 14 amino acids. As DNA, the CDR3 is TGTGCCAGCAGCGTAGCCCAGGGGATAGGCGAGCAGTACTTC. Its translation: CASSVAQGIGEQYF.

J is TRBJ2-3 and V is TRBV6-5; a possible D gene is TRBD2 (5 bases). The CDR3 contains 12 residues. V lost 6 bases to trimming and J lost 8 bases, with 12 bases between them. Germline V CDR1 and CDR2: MNHEY, SVGAGI. Here the CDR3 DNA reads TGTGCCAGCAGAAAAGGGAGTGGTACGCAGTATTTT. Translated, it gives CASRKGSGTQYF.

J is TRBJ2-1 and V is TRBV5-6; 11 nucleotides line up with TRBD2. This CDR3 region has 17 residues. The germline V gene has CDR1 SGHDT and CDR2 YYEEEE. The V segment lost 0 bases and the J segment 3 bases; nucleotides outside the gene matches: 5. CDR3 sequence (DNA): TGTGCCAGCAGCTTGGGACCGGGACTAGCGGACTACAATGAGCAGTTCTTC. This translates into CASSLGPGLADYNEQFF.